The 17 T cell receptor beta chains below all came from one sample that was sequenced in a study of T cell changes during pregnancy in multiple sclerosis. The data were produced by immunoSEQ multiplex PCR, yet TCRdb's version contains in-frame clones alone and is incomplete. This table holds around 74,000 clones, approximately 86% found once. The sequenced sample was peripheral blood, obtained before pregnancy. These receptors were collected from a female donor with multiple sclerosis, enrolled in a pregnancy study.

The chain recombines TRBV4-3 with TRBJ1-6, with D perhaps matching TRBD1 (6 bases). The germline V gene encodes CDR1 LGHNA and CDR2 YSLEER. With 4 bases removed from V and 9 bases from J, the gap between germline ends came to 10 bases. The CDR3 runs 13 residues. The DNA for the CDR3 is TGCGCCAGCAGCCCTCAGGACAGTTCACCCCTCCACTTT. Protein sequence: CASSPQDSSPLHF.

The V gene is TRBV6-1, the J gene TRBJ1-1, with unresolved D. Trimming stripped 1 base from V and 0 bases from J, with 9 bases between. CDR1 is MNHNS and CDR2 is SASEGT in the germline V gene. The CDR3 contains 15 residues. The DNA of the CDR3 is TGTGCCAGCAGTGAAGAGTTCGGGATGAACACTGAAGCTTTCTTT. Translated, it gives CASSEEFGMNTEAFF.

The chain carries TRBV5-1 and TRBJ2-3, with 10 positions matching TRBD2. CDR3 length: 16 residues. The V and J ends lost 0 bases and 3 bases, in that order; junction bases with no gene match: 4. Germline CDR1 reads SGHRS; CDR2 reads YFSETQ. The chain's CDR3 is CASSLASAGGTDTQYF. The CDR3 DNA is TGCGCCAGCAGCTTGGCCTCAGCGGGAGGGACAGATACGCAGTATTTT.

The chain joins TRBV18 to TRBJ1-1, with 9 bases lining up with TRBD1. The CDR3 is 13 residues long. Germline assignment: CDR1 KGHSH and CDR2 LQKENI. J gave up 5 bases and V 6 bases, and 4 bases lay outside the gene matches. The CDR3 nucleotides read TGTGCCAGCTCGTTGACAGGGGGGACTGAAGCTTTCTTT. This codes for CASSLTGGTEAFF.

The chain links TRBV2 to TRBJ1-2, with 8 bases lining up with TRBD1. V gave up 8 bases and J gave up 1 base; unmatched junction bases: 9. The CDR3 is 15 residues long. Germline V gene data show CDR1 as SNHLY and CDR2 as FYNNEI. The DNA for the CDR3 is TGTGCCAGCGGACAGGGTAGGGGCTTTAACTATGGCTACACCTTC. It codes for CASGQGRGFNYGYTF.

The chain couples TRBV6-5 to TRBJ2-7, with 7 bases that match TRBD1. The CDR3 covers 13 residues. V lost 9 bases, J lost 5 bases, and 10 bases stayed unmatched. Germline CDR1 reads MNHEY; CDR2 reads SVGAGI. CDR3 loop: CASSRQGGNEQYF. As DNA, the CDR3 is TGTGCCAGTTCCCGACAGGGTGGCAACGAGCAGTACTTC.

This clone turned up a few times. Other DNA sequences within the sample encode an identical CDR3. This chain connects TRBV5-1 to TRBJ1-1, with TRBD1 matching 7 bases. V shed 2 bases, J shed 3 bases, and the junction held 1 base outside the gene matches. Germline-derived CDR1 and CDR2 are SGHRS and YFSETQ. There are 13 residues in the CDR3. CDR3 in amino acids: CASSFQGDTEAFF. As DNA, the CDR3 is TGCGCCAGCAGCTTCCAGGGGGACACTGAAGCTTTCTTT.

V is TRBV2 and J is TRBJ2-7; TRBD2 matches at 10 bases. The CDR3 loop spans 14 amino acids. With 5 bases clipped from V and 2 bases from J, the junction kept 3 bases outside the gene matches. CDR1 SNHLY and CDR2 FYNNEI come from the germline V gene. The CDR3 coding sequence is TGTGCCAGCAGTCGGACTAGCGGAACCTACGAGCAGTACTTC. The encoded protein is CASSRTSGTYEQYF.

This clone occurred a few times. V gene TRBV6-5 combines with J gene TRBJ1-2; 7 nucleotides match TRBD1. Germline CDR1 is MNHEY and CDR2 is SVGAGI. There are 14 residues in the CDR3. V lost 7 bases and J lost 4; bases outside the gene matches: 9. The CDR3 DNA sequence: TGTGCCAGCAACAGACAGGGTGGTTCCTATGGCTACACCTTC. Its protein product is CASNRQGGSYGYTF.

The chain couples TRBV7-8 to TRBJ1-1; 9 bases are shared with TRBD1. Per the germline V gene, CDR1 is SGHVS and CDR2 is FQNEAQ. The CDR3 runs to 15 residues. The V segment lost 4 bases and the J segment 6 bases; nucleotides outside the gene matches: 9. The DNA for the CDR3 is TGTGCCAGCAGCTCGGCCGGGACAGGGTCCCCTGAAGCTTTCTTT. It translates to CASSSAGTGSPEAFF.

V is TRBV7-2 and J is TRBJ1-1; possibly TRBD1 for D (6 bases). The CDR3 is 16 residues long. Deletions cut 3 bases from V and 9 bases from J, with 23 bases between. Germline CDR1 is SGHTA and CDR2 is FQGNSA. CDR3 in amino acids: CASSLEGLQGPRQAFF. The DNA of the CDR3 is TGTGCCAGCAGCTTGGAAGGACTTCAGGGGCCGAGACAAGCTTTCTTT.

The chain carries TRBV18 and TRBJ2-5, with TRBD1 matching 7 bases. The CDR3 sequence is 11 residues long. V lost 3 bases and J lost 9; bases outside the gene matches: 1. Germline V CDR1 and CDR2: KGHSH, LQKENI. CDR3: CASSPDRAQYF. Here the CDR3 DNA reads TGTGCCAGCTCACCCGACAGGGCCCAGTACTTC.

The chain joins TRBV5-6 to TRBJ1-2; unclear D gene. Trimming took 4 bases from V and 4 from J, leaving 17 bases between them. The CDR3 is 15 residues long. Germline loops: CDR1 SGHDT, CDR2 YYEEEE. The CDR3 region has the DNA TGTGCCAGCAGCCCCACGGCCGGGGATCGCTATGGCTACACCTTC. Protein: CASSPTAGDRYGYTF.

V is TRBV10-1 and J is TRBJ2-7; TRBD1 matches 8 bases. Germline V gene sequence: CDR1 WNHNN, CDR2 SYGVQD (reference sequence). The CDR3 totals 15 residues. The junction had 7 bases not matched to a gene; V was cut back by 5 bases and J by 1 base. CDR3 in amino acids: CASSPGQGVSYEQYF. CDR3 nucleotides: TGCGCCAGCAGTCCCGGACAGGGAGTATCCTACGAGCAGTACTTC.

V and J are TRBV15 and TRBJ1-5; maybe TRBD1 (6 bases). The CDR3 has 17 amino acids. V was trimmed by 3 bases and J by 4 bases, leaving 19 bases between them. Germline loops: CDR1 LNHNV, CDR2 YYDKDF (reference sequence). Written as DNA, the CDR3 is TGTGCCACCAGCAGGTACAATCCCGGGACATGGAATCAGCCCCAGCATTTT. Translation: CATSRYNPGTWNQPQHF.

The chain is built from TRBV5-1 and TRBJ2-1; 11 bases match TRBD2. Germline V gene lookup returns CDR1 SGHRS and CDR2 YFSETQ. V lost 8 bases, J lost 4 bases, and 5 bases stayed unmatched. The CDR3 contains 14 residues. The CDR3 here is CASAVAGGYNEQFF. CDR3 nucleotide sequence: TGCGCCAGTGCCGTAGCGGGGGGGTACAATGAGCAGTTCTTC.

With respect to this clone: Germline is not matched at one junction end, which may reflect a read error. CDR3 in DNA: TGTGCCAGCAGCTTAGGTGGACACCCCTTC. Encoded protein: CASSLGGHPF. The J gene is TRBJ1-2, the V gene TRBV11-2; D possibly corresponds to TRBD1 (5 bases). The V gene's germline CDR1 is SGHAT and CDR2 FQNNGV. The CDR3 runs to 10 residues.